The present entry profiles one TCR beta chain with its context. The CDR3 totals 16 residues. Germline V gene sequence: CDR1 SNHLY, CDR2 FYNNEI. V was clipped by 5 bases and J by 7 bases, with 20 bases between them. The entry originates in a study of T cells in Graves' hyperthyroidism and ophthalmopathy. There were TCR beta CDR3 regions amplified from RNA transcripts. During a first-round RT-PCR of the TCR CDR3, the HTBI primer set was used. MiXCR, applied by TCRdb to the multiplex PCR reads, yields one record per CDR3 protein. Seen here are around 420,000 distinct CDR3 sequences, around 16% observed once, and the top ten hold roughly an eighth.

The V and J genes are TRBV2 and TRBJ1-4; D perhaps matches TRBD1 (6 bases). Sequenced sample: blood. The sequence was obtained from a woman in her late teens or twenties with Graves' hyperthyroidism. This CDR3 is CASSPQGGGEGEKLFF. CDR3 nucleotide sequence: TGTGCCAGCAGTCCACAGGGTGGCGGGGAGGGTGAAAAACTGTTTTTT.